The clone carrying this T cell receptor beta chain was picked up a small number of times. The CDR3 totals 19 residues. V dropped 5 bases and J dropped 7; count of bases not matched to a gene: 20. Germline assignment: CDR1 SEHNR and CDR2 FQNEAQ (reference sequence). The data were taken from a study of T cells in Graves' hyperthyroidism and ophthalmopathy. The investigators amplified TCR beta CDR3 regions from RNA transcripts. HTBI primers were the set used in a first-round RT-PCR of the TCR CDR3. TCRdb re-called the multiplex PCR reads through MiXCR, storing one row per CDR3 protein. The profile shows 500,000 or so distinct CDR3 sequences, 15% to 20% of them singletons.

J is TRBJ2-1 and V is TRBV7-9; 10 bases are shared with TRBD2. Sequenced input: blood. The source of this sequence is a woman aged 18-29 years with Graves' ophthalmopathy. As DNA, the CDR3 is TGTGCCAGCAGCCCCAAGATACCCAGCGGGGGGGCGTCAGCAAATGAGCAGTTCTTC. Amino acids: CASSPKIPSGGASANEQFF.